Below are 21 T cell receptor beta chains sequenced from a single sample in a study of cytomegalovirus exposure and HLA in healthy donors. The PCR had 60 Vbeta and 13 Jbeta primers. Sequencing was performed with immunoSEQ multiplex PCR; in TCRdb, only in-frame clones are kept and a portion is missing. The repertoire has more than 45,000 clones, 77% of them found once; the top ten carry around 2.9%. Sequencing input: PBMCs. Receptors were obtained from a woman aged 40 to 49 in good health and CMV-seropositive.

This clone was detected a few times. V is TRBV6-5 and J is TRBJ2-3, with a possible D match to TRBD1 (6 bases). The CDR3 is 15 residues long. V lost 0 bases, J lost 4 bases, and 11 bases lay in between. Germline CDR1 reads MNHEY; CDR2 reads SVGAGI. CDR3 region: CASSYSTGNADTQYF. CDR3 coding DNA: TGTGCCAGCAGTTACTCTACAGGGAACGCAGATACGCAGTATTTT.

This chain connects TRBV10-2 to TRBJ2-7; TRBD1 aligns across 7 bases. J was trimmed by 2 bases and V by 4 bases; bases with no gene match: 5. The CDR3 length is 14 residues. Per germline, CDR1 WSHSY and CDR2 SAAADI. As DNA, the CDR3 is TGCGCCAGCAGTGCTACAGGGGTCACCTACGAGCAGTACTTC. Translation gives CASSATGVTYEQYF.

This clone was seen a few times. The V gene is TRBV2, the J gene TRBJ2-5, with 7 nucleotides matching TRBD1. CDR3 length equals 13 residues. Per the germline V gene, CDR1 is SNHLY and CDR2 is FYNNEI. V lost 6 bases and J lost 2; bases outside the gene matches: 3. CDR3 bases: TGTGCCAGCAGCCGGGACAGACAAGAGACCCAGTACTTC. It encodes CASSRDRQETQYF.

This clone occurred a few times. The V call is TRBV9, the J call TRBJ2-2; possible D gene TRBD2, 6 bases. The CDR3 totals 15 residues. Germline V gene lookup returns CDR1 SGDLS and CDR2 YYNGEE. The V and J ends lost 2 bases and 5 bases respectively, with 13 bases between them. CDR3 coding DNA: TGTGCCAGCAGCGTCCCGGGAGAACCAACCGGGGAGCTGTTTTTT. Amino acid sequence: CASSVPGEPTGELFF.

DNA of the CDR3: TGTGCCAGCAGCCACTGGCCCGAGGGCCCCAAGTACTTC. Its protein product is CASSHWPEGPKYF. This sequence joins TRBV5-6 and TRBJ2-5; D possibly corresponds to TRBD2 (5 bases). This CDR3 spans 13 amino acids. V lost 4 bases to trimming and J lost 12 bases, with 19 bases between them. Germline V gives CDR1 SGHDT, CDR2 YYEEEE. Looking up the rest from reference TRBV5-6 and TRBJ2-5 gives the full variable domain: DAGVTQSPTHLIKTRGQQVTLRCSPKSGHDTVSWYQQALGQGPQFIFQYYEEEERQRGNFPDRFSGHQFPNYSSELNVNALLLGDSALYLCASSHWPEGPKYFGPGTRLLVL.

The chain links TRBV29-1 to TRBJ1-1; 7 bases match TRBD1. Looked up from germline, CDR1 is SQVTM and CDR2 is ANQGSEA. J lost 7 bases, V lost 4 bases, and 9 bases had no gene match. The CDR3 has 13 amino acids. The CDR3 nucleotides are TGCAGCGTTGTGGGGGGACAGAGGTTTGAAGCTTTCTTT. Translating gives CSVVGGQRFEAFF.

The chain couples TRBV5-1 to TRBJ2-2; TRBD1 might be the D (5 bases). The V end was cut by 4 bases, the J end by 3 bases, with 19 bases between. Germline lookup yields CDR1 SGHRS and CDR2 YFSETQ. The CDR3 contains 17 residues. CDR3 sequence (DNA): TGCGCCAGCAGCGTTGACAGTCCCGGATTGCACACCGGGGAGCTGTTTTTT. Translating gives CASSVDSPGLHTGELFF.

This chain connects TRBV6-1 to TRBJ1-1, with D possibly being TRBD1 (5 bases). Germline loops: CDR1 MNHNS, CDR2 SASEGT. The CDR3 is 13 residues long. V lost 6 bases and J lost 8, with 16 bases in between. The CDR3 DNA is TGTGCCAGCAGGGCTCAGGGAATCGGAGAAGCTTTCTTT. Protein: CASRAQGIGEAFF.

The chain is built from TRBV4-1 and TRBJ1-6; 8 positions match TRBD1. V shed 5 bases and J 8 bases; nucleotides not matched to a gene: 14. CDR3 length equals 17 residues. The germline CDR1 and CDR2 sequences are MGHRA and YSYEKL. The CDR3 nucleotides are TGCGCCAGCAGCTTACGCCCGGACAGGGCCGGGTATTCACCCCTCCACTTT. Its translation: CASSLRPDRAGYSPLHF.

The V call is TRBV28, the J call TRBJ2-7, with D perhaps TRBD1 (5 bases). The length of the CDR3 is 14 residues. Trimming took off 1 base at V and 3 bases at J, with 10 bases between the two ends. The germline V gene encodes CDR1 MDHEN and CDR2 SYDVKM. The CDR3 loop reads CASSLYDSHYEQYF. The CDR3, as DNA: TGTGCCAGCAGTTTATATGACAGCCACTACGAGCAGTACTTC.

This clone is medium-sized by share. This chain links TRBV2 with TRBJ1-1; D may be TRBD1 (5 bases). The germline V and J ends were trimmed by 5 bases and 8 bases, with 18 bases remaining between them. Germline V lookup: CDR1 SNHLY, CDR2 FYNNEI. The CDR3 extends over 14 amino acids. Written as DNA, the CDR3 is TGTGCCAGCAGTCCTCCCGACAGACGTGGGGAAGCTTTCTTT. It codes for CASSPPDRRGEAFF.

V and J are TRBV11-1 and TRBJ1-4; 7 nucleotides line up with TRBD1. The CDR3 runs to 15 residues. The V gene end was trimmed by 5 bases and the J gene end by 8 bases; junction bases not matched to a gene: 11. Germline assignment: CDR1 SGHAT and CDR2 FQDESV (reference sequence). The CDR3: CASSPSDRRGEKLFF. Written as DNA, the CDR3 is TGTGCCAGCAGCCCATCGGACAGGAGGGGAGAAAAACTGTTTTTT.

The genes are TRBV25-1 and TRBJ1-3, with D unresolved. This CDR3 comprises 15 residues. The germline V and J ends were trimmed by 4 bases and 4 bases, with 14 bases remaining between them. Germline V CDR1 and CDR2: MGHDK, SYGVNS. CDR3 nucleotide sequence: TGTGCCAGCAGTGGCCCCCCCGGGGTAGGAAACACCATATATTTT. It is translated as CASSGPPGVGNTIYF.

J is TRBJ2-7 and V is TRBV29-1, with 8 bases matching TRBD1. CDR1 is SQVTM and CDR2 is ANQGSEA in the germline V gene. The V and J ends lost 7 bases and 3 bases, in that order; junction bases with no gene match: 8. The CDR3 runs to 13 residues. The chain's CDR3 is CSALGTGHYEQYF. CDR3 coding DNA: TGCAGCGCCCTCGGGACAGGCCACTACGAGCAGTACTTC.

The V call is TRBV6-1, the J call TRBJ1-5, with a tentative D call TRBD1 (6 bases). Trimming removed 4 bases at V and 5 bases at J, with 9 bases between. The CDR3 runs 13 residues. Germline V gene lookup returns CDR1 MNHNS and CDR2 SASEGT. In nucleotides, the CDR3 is TGTGCCAGCAGTGGGGACACCTATCAGCCCCAGCATTTT. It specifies CASSGDTYQPQHF.

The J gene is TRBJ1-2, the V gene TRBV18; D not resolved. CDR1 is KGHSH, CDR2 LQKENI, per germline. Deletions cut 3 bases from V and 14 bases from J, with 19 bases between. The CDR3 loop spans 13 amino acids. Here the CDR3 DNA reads TGTGCCAGCTCACCGCCGGGCCCCCCCGAGCGGACCTTC. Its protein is CASSPPGPPERTF.

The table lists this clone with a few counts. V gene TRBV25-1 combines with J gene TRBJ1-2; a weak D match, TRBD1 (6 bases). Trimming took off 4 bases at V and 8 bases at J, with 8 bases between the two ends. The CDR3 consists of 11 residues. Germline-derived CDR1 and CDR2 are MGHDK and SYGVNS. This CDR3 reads CASSGDIGYTF. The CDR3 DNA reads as TGTGCCAGCAGTGGGGACATCGGCTACACCTTC.

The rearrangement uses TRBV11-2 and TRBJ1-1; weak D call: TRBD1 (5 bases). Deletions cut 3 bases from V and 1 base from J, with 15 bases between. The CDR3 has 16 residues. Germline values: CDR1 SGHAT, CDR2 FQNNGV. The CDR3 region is CASSLGSRRGNTEAFF. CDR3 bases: TGTGCCAGCAGCTTGGGTTCACGGAGGGGGAACACTGAAGCTTTCTTT.

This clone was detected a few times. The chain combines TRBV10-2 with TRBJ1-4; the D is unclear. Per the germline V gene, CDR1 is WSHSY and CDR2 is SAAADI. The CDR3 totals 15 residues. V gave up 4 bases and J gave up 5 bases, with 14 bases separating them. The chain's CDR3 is CASSGGPSRNEKLFF. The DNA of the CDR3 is TGCGCCAGCAGTGGAGGACCTAGCCGGAATGAAAAACTGTTTTTT.

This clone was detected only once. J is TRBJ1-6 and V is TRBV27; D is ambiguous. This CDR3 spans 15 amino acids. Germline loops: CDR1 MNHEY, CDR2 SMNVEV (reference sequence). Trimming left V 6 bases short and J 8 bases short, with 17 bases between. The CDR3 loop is CASRLPGNRYSPLHF. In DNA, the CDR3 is TGTGCCAGCAGGCTCCCCGGGAATAGGTATTCACCCCTCCACTTT.

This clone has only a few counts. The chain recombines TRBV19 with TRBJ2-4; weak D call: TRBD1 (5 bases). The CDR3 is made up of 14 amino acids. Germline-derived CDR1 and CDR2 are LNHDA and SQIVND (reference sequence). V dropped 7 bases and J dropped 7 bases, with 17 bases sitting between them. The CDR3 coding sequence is TGTGCCAGTACCGAAGGGGCCTCCCGTAACATTCAGTACTTC. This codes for CASTEGASRNIQYF.